The 27 T cell receptor beta chains below come from one sample, sequenced in a study of siplizumab effects on memory and regulatory T cells. Profiled with immunoSEQ multiplex PCR; TCRdb holds only in-frame clones, not every one. Of 100,000 or so clones listed, approximately 92% are singletons. Sequencing was carried out using non-Treg CD4+ T cells sorted from blood. Source of these receptors: a human donor in good health.

This clone was recorded only once. DNA of the CDR3: TGTGCCAGCAGCGCCGGACGTCTTGAGGAACTTAATGAAAAACTGTTTTTT. It specifies CASSAGRLEELNEKLFF. V gene TRBV11-2 combines with J gene TRBJ1-4; the D is unclear. Germline loops: CDR1 SGHAT, CDR2 FQNNGV. V lost 5 bases, J lost 4 bases, and 20 bases lay in between. This CDR3 has 17 residues.

The chain recombines TRBV6-4 with TRBJ1-1; TRBD1 is a possible D gene (5 bases). This CDR3 has 13 amino acids. The ends were cut back, 6 bases at V and 4 bases at J, with 12 bases in the middle. CDR1 and CDR2 from the germline V gene are MRHNA and SNTAGT. CDR3 protein: CASRQGWTTEAFF. Written as DNA, the CDR3 is TGTGCCAGCAGGCAGGGATGGACCACTGAAGCTTTCTTT.

The rearrangement joins TRBV6-1 to TRBJ1-2; 7 bases map to TRBD1. This CDR3 has 13 amino acids. Trimming cost V 6 bases and J 13 bases; bases outside gene matches: 14. Looked up from germline, CDR1 is MNHNS and CDR2 is SASEGT. In DNA form, the CDR3 reads TGTGCCAGCAGGGGGACAGCGGCCGCCCGCTTCACCTTC. Amino acid sequence: CASRGTAAARFTF.

The rearrangement uses TRBV2 and TRBJ2-3; 9 nucleotides line up with TRBD2. Trimming cost V 7 bases and J 4 bases; bases outside gene matches: 15. CDR3 length equals 17 residues. Germline CDR1 SNHLY, CDR2 FYNNEI. The CDR3 DNA is TGTGCCAGCAAGGACTCTCGGCGGGGGGGCTCGTCAGATACGCAGTATTTT. Residues: CASKDSRRGGSSDTQYF. Using reference TRBV2 and TRBJ2-3 for the parts outside the CDR3, the full variable domain is EPEVTQTPSHQVTQMGQEVILRCVPISNHLYFYWYRQILGQKVEFLVSFYNNEISEKSEIFDDQFSVERPDGSNFTLKIRSTKLEDSAMYFCASKDSRRGGSSDTQYFGPGTRLTVL.

For this clone: At the DNA level, this CDR3 is encoded by other sequences in the same sample as well. The chain links TRBV7-2 to TRBJ2-1; 11 nucleotides align to TRBD2. Germline V gene lookup returns CDR1 SGHTA and CDR2 FQGNSA. The CDR3 is 17 residues long. The ends lost 0 bases at V and 7 bases at J; junction bases unmatched: 8. This CDR3 reads CASSLALASGGSNEQFF. DNA of the CDR3: TGTGCCAGCAGCTTAGCCCTGGCTAGCGGGGGGAGTAATGAGCAGTTCTTC.

CDR3 region: CASSLGHYGETQYF. The CDR3 coding sequence is TGTGCCAGCAGCTTGGGACATTATGGAGAGACCCAGTACTTC. The chain links TRBV5-5 to TRBJ2-5; D ambiguous. Germline assignment: CDR1 SGHKS and CDR2 YYEKEE (reference sequence). The V end lost 0 bases, the J end lost 4 bases, and 10 bases lay between the germline ends. The CDR3 is 14 residues long.

The chain combines TRBV28 with TRBJ1-2; no clear D. CDR3 length: 13 amino acids. Trimming left V 3 bases short and J 4 bases short, with 9 bases between. The germline CDR1 and CDR2 sequences are MDHEN and SYDVKM. The CDR3 loop reads CASSLRSSYGYTF. The DNA for the CDR3 is TGTGCCAGCAGTTTGAGGAGCTCCTATGGCTACACCTTC.

V gene TRBV5-1 combines with J gene TRBJ2-1; 9 nucleotides align to TRBD2. Germline lookup yields CDR1 SGHRS and CDR2 YFSETQ. The trim removed 0 bases at V and 9 bases at J, leaving 7 bases unmatched. The CDR3 extends over 15 amino acids. The DNA for the CDR3 is TGCGCCAGCAGCTTGGTCGGTAGCGGGGGCCTTGAGCAGTTCTTC. Translated: CASSLVGSGGLEQFF.

The rearrangement uses TRBV27 and TRBJ1-2; D unresolved. Germline values: CDR1 MNHEY, CDR2 SMNVEV (reference sequence). This CDR3 comprises 13 residues. The V and J ends lost 6 bases and 5 bases respectively, with 13 bases between them. The CDR3 DNA reads TGTGCCAGCAGCACACCCAACCAGTATGGCTACACCTTC. Translated: CASSTPNQYGYTF.

CDR3 in DNA: TGTGCCAGCAGTTACTCGGGGACAGGTGGTGGCTACACCTTC. Its translation: CASSYSGTGGGYTF. The gene calls are TRBV6-5 and TRBJ1-2; 8 nucleotides agree with TRBD1. Germline assignment: CDR1 MNHEY and CDR2 SVGAGI. The CDR3 runs 14 residues. After removal of 0 bases from V and 7 bases from J, the junction contained 4 bases not matched to a gene.

V and J are TRBV12-5 and TRBJ2-1; TRBD1 is a possible D gene (6 bases). The CDR3 is 14 residues long. Deletions cut 4 bases from V and 8 bases from J, with 15 bases between. CDR1 is LGHNT, CDR2 FRNRAP, per germline. The CDR3: CASGWPGAGDEQFF. DNA of the CDR3: TGTGCTAGTGGTTGGCCAGGGGCTGGTGATGAGCAGTTCTTC.

Written as DNA, the CDR3 is TGCGCCAGCAGCTCCACAGGGTTCGGCAATTCACCCCTCCACTTT. This codes for CASSSTGFGNSPLHF. The genes are TRBV5-1 and TRBJ1-6; TRBD1 might be the D (6 bases). Germline CDR1 and CDR2: SGHRS and YFSETQ. The V gene lost 3 bases and the J gene lost 7 bases, with 14 bases spanning the gap. The CDR3 spans 15 residues.

The chain links TRBV4-3 to TRBJ2-3, with 11 positions matching TRBD2. Germline loops: CDR1 LGHNA, CDR2 YSLEER. After removal of 0 bases from V and 2 bases from J, the junction contained 4 bases not matched to a gene. This CDR3 has 17 amino acids. For the CDR3, the DNA is TGCGCCAGCAGCCAAGATTCTAGCGGGGGGCTCACAGATACGCAGTATTTT. This codes for CASSQDSSGGLTDTQYF.

The V call is TRBV18, the J call TRBJ2-7; 10 nucleotides line up with TRBD1. After removal of 3 bases from V and 2 bases from J, the junction contained 7 bases not matched to a gene. The CDR3 loop spans 16 amino acids. CDR1 is KGHSH and CDR2 is LQKENI in the germline V gene. CDR3 DNA: TGTGCCAGCTCACCCACGTTCGGACAGGGGGCCTACGAGCAGTACTTC. Its protein is CASSPTFGQGAYEQYF.

The chain is built from TRBV11-1 and TRBJ2-5; D possibly corresponds to TRBD2 (7 bases). The CDR3 is 16 amino acids. The V gene lost 1 base and the J gene lost 5 bases, with 17 bases spanning the gap. Germline loops: CDR1 SGHAT, CDR2 FQDESV (reference sequence). The CDR3 loop is CASSLVPAGAGETQYF. For the CDR3, the DNA is TGTGCCAGCAGCTTAGTTCCGGCGGGGGCAGGGGAGACCCAGTACTTC.

The V call is TRBV5-1, the J call TRBJ1-1; maybe TRBD1 (5 bases). Germline CDR1 is SGHRS and CDR2 is YFSETQ. CDR3 length: 14 amino acids. V lost 3 bases, J lost 1 base, and 10 bases lay in between. The CDR3 DNA sequence: TGCGCCAGCAGCTCAATGACAGAGAACACTGAAGCTTTCTTT. Translating it yields CASSSMTENTEAFF.

The chain joins TRBV18 to TRBJ2-7; possibly TRBD1 for D (6 bases). Germline-derived CDR1 and CDR2 are KGHSH and LQKENI. The CDR3 is made up of 14 amino acids. Trimming took off 6 bases at V and 1 base at J, with 13 bases between the two ends. CDR3 in amino acids: CASSVQGSSYEQYF. The CDR3, as DNA: TGTGCCAGCTCGGTACAGGGTTCTTCCTACGAGCAGTACTTC.

The rearrangement links TRBV7-3 to TRBJ2-7, with D possibly TRBD1 on 6 matching bases. Trimming shortened V by 2 bases and J by 3 bases, and 8 bases separated the two germline ends. CDR1 SGHTA and CDR2 FQGTGA come from the germline V gene. The CDR3 contains 13 residues. The CDR3, as DNA: TGTGCCAGCAGCTTAGAGGACAGCTACGAGCAGTACTTC. It encodes CASSLEDSYEQYF.

V gene TRBV6-1 combines with J gene TRBJ1-2, with TRBD1 matching 7 bases. Trimming took 4 bases from V and 1 from J; bases not matched to a gene: 6. CDR3 length: 15 amino acids. Looked up from germline, CDR1 is MNHNS and CDR2 is SASEGT. The CDR3 DNA reads as TGTGCCAGCAGTGGACAGGGACTCGGTAACTATGGCTACACCTTC. Translated, it gives CASSGQGLGNYGYTF.

V is TRBV12-5 and J is TRBJ1-2; TRBD1 aligns across 9 bases. In germline, CDR1 is LGHNT, CDR2 FRNRAP. V dropped 2 bases and J dropped 6; count of bases not matched to a gene: 7. CDR3 size: 15 residues. CDR3 region: CASGLMGQGPNGYTF. DNA of the CDR3: TGTGCTAGTGGTTTGATGGGACAGGGACCGAATGGCTACACCTTC.

CDR3 region: CASSIGGLDTEAFF. CDR3 sequence (DNA): TGTGCCAGTAGTATCGGGGGATTGGACACTGAAGCTTTCTTT. V is TRBV19 and J is TRBJ1-1; D is perhaps TRBD1 (5 bases). V lost 3 bases and J 3 bases, leaving 11 bases between the germline ends. The CDR3 spans 14 residues. CDR1 is LNHDA and CDR2 is SQIVND in the germline V gene (reference sequence).

The V gene is TRBV5-1, the J gene TRBJ1-4; D might be TRBD1 (6 bases). The germline CDR1 and CDR2 sequences are SGHRS and YFSETQ. Trimming left V 4 bases short and J 2 bases short, with 15 bases between. CDR3 size: 16 residues. The CDR3 DNA reads as TGCGCCAGCAGCCCCCTCGCGGGGGCCACTAATGAAAAACTGTTTTTT. This encodes CASSPLAGATNEKLFF. Complete variable domain (other parts from reference TRBV5-1 and TRBJ1-4): KAGVTQTPRYLIKTRGQQVTLSCSPISGHRSVSWYQQTPGQGLQFLFEYFSETQRNKGNFPGRFSGRQFSNSRSEMNVSTLELGDSALYLCASSPLAGATNEKLFFGSGTQLSVL.

The V gene is TRBV19, the J gene TRBJ2-3; D could derive from TRBD1 or TRBD2 (5 bases each). This CDR3 spans 16 amino acids. Germline V gives CDR1 LNHDA, CDR2 SQIVND (reference sequence). V lost 2 bases and J lost 4, with 16 bases in between. The CDR3 DNA reads as TGTGCCAGTAGTATAAGAGGACCTCGAGGGGCAGATACGCAGTATTTT. Translation gives CASSIRGPRGADTQYF.

This chain links TRBV10-1 with TRBJ2-5; TRBD1 or TRBD2 may be the D gene (5 bases each). The V end was cut by 2 bases, the J end by 3 bases, with 13 bases between. This CDR3 has 15 residues. CDR1 and CDR2 from the germline V gene are WNHNN and SYGVQD (reference sequence). For the CDR3, the DNA is TGCGCCAGCAGTGAGGTGGGGGTTTGGAAAGAGACCCAGTACTTC. Protein product: CASSEVGVWKETQYF.

J is TRBJ2-5 and V is TRBV15; 8 positions agree with TRBD1. The CDR3 loop spans 14 amino acids. V trimming: 1 base; J trimming: 5 bases; junction bases outside the gene matches: 3. Germline CDR1 is LNHNV and CDR2 is YYDKDF (reference sequence). The CDR3 sequence is CATSRGTGTETQYF. Here the CDR3 DNA reads TGTGCCACCAGCAGAGGGACAGGGACGGAGACCCAGTACTTC.

The chain carries TRBV9 and TRBJ2-1; the match to TRBD2 covers 15 bases. The germline gives CDR1 SGDLS, CDR2 YYNGEE. CDR3 size: 16 residues. After removal of 4 bases from V and 9 bases from J, the junction contained 8 bases not matched to a gene. This CDR3 reads CASSNTGTSGGIEQFF. CDR3 in DNA: TGTGCCAGCAGCAACACCGGGACTAGCGGGGGGATTGAGCAGTTCTTC.

A remark on this clone: The limits of the CDR3 on the DNA are not certain, so only TCRdb's listed CDR3 is given. This chain joins TRBV6-6 and TRBJ1-4. Germline loops: CDR1 MNHNY, CDR2 SVGAGI (reference sequence). From its first to its last residue, the CDR3 has 14 amino acids. Here the CDR3 reads CASSTSGWNEKLFF.